This T cell receptor (beta chain) was sequenced for a study of CD8 T cells in ankylosing spondylitis. General study results and limits: Characteristic, it appeared, of ankylosing spondylitis blood was a TCR beta motif of fewer than 10 highly homologous variants.

Making the TCR beta libraries involved quantitative 5'-RACE with molecular barcodes. TCRdb passed the 5' RACE reads through MiXCR, listing each CDR3 protein once. The sample lists under 150,000 distinct CDR3 sequences, roughly 13% occurring once. The sample holds many counts of this clonotype. Its antigen is currently unknown. Germline assignment: CDR1 SGHAT and CDR2 FQNNGV. V was clipped by 5 bases and J by 6 bases; unmatched bases: 4. The CDR3 has 12 amino acids. This clonotype was sampled from a female donor with ankylosing spondylitis or in good health (not recorded which). Sequenced material: blood, either unsorted or a sorted T cell fraction (not recorded which). The chain recombines TRBV11-2 with TRBJ2-7, with 7 bases aligning to TRBD2. Here the CDR3 reads CASSPTGGEQYF. The DNA for the CDR3 is TGTGCCAGCAGCCCCACGGGAGGCGAGCAGTACTTC.